A selection of T cell receptor delta chains follows, all from one sample in a study of gamma-delta T cells after stem cell transplantation. TCRdb fed the RT-PCR reads to CATT. The data contain 250 to 350 delta-chain clones, around 7% of them singletons. The material sequenced was gamma-delta T cells. These receptors originate from a human donor. It is not recorded whose cells these are; they may come from a transplant donor. The conserved cysteine and the conserved F or W are not part of the CDR3 here.

TRDV1	TRDJ1	ALRIPPVPWARTDKLI
TRDV1	TRDJ1	ALGEDPPAHWGKYTDKLI
TRDV2	TRDJ3	ACDSVEVIGAESWDTRQMF
TRDV2	TRDJ1	ACDTLLGASHQDTDKLI
TRDV2	TRDJ1	ACDPLPTVAGEYTDKLI
TRDV2	TRDJ1	ACDQLGNRIITDKLI
TRDV2	TRDJ1	ACDTVATGGYESTDKLI
TRDV2	TRDJ1	ACDSLGDRGYTDKLI
TRDV2	TRDJ1	ACDTVYDPAGIKTDKLI
TRDV2	TRDJ3	ACDTVEVIGADSWDTRQMF
TRDV2	TRDJ1	ACDDLTGGHTDKLI
TRDV2	TRDJ1	ACDSLTGGSDKLI
TRDV2	TRDJ1	ACDTVRTLGMLPDKLI
TRDV2	TRDJ1	ACVNLVGDPDKLI
TRDV1	TRDJ1	ALGELLSRGIPYTDKLI
TRDV2	TRDJ1	ACDPILVLGDTSTDKLI
TRDV2	TRDJ1	ARDAIGGGYAWNTDKLI
TRDV2	TRDJ1	ACDTVKFRLGDSPVYTDKLI
TRDV2	TRDJ3	ACDSVLGDNSWDTRQMF
TRDV2	TRDJ1	ACDAVLGDARGTDKLI
TRDV2	TRDJ1	ACDTVTGARYTDKLI
TRDV2	TRDJ3	ACDHWGIESSWDTRQMF
TRDV2	TRDJ1	ACDPVTGRTDKLI
TRDV1	TRDJ1	ALGERSVAGGGSDKLI
TRDV2	TRDJ1	ACDTVSGGLGGADKLI
TRDV3	TRDJ1	AFSPYWGILGTRNKLI
TRDV2	TRDJ3	ACDTVGIPNPWDTRQMF
TRDV2	TRDJ1	ACDLLGKYTDKLI
TRDV2	TRDJ1	ACDTVKTGGYGPQYTDKLI
TRDV2	TRDJ1	ACDTLLGDTDYTDKLI
TRDV2	TRDJ1	ACDTLGGSDKLI
TRDV2	TRDJ1	ACDKLGDPDKLI
TRAV38-2/DV8	TRDJ1	AYRSAPSGGYAGDKLI
TRDV1	TRDJ1	ALGDSTKGGEYTDKLI
TRDV2	TRDJ1	ACDTIGLGDQYTDKLI